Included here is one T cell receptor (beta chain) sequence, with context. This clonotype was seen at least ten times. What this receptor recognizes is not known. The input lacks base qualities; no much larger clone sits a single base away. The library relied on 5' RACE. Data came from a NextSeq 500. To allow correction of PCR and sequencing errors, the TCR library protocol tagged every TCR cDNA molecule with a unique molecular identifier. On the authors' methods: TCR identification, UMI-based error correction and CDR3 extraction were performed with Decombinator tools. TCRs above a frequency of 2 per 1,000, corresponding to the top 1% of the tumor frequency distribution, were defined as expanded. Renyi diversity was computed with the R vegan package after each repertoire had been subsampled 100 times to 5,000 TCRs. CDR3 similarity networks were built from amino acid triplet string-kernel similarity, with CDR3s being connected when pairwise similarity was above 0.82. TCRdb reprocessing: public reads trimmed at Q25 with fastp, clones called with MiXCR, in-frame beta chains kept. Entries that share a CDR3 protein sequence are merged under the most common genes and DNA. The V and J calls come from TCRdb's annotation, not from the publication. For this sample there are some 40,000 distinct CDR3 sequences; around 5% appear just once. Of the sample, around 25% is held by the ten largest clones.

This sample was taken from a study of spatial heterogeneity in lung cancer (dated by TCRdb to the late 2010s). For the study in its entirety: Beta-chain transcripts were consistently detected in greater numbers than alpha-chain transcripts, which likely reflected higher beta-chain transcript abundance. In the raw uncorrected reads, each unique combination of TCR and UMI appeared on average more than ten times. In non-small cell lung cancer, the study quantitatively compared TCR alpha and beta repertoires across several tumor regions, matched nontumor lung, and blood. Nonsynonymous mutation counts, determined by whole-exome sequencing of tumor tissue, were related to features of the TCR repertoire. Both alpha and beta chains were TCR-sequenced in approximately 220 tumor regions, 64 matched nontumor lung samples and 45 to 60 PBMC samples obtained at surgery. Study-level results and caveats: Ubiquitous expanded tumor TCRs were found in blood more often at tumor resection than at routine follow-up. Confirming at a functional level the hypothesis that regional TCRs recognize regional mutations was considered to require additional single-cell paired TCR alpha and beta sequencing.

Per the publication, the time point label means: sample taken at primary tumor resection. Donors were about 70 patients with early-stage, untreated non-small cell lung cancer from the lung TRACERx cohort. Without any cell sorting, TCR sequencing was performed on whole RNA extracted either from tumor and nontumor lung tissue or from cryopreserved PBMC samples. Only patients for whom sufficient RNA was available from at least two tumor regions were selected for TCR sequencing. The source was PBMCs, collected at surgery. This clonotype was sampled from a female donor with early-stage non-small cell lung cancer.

Here is the DNA: TGTGCCACCAGTGATTTGGACGAGGAGCAGTTCTTC. Its translation is CATSDLDEEQFF. This receptor chain uses TRBV24-1 and TRBJ2-1; the D segment cannot be called with confidence. V is reduced by 0 bases and J by 10 bases, leaving a spacing of 6 bases between them. In the germline V gene, CDR1 corresponds to KGHDR and CDR2 to SFDVKD. The CDR3 sequence holds 12 residues, the cysteine and phenylalanine included. Only CDR3 DNA is held: 36 bases, read in frame from base 1.